This paragraph reports one T cell receptor (beta chain). Ten or more counts support this clonotype. Its antigen remains unidentified. No much larger clone exists at a distance of one base, and base qualities are not known. The sample comes from a study of regulatory T cells in long-lasting Graves disease (dated by TCRdb to the early 2020s). In terms of the full investigation: Newly diagnosed Graves' disease patients had taken antithyroid drugs for less than 3 months. The study took place in China and was registered as a clinical trial. A total of roughly 35 samples underwent TCR sequencing: some 13 from persistent and roughly 20 from newly diagnosed Graves' disease patients. This study used TCR sequencing and RNA sequencing of peripheral blood to compare persistent Graves' disease patients against newly diagnosed Graves' disease patients.

Library construction relied on multiplex PCR. Sequencer: Illumina HiSeq 4000. To build TCR beta libraries, CDR3 regions were amplified by Arm-PCR using iRepertoire HTBI primers. Before sequencing, the PCR products underwent gel purification. In the paper's pipeline: Gene usage analysis of CDR3 amino acid clonotypes relied on the roughly 60 TRBV and 14 TRBJ segments identified across samples. COPE and FqMerger were used to merge the filtered high-quality paired reads into contigs. BLAST was used to align contigs to IMGT TRBV, TRBD and TRBJ reference genes, with CDR3 defined following IMGT. Clonotypes above 0.1% frequency were classified as highly expanded clones. Shannon entropy was used to measure repertoire diversity, and the Gini coefficient was used to measure V-J evenness. A clonotype was considered public if more than one individual shared it. TCRdb reprocessing: public reads trimmed at Q25 with fastp, clones called with MiXCR, in-frame beta chains kept. Each entry is one CDR3 protein sequence, shown with its most common DNA and genes. The V and J calls follow TCRdb's processing rather than the paper's. This sample comprises some 330,000 distinct CDR3 sequences, about an eighth of them detected only once. The ten largest account for approximately 17% of the sample.

In the paper's terms, the time point label means: newly diagnosed GD, antithyroid drugs for less than 3 months. For both TCR sequencing and RNA sequencing, RNA was extracted from PBMCs in TRIzol. The diagnosis of Graves' disease was made according to American Thyroid Association guidelines. Patients were recruited from an endocrinology department in Xi'an, China. Each patient gave approximately 8.8 milliliters of peripheral blood, collected in an EDTA anticoagulant tube. Ficoll Paque Plus density gradient separation was used to isolate PBMCs, and no additional T cell sorting was done. RNA quality was checked with an Agilent 2100 Bioanalyzer and agarose gel, and concentration with a NanoDrop 2000. V is pared back by 7 bases and J by 3 bases, with 6 bases lying between the germline termini. For CDR1 and CDR2, the germline V gene lists SNHLY and FYNNEI. Including cysteine and phenylalanine, the CDR3 has 11 amino acids. Only the CDR3 DNA is retained, 33 bases long and in frame from the first base.

Study-level results and caveats: TRBV28, TRBJ1-2 and TRBJ2-5 were preferentially used in persistent disease, while TRBV20-1 and TRBJ2-1 were favored in newly diagnosed disease. Sequencing and analysis were restricted to the TCR beta chain. A larger number of public clonotypes was shared among persistent patients (approximately 3,000) than among newly diagnosed patients (about 990). Compared with newly diagnosed patients, persistent Graves' disease patients had lower TCR Shannon entropy and fewer highly expanded clones, which suggests clonal expansion. Because the primary lesion, thyroid tissue, could not be accessed, the study looked at peripheral blood alone. The authors noted that the small sample size was a limitation that may lower accuracy.

These same data were also listed under a study on T cells in Graves' hyperthyroidism and ophthalmopathy. Drawing on the second study: Stable Graves' hyperthyroidism was defined as the absence of progression to ophthalmopathy over 18 months of follow-up. Hyperthyroidism patients were newly diagnosed, with disease duration under 2 months, and aged 18 to 65 years. Any patient with an uncontrolled infection, another autoimmune disease, pregnancy or lactation was excluded. Clinical symptoms, serum thyroxine and TRAb, thyroid ultrasound, and orbital computed tomography formed the basis for the diagnoses. A first-round RT-PCR of the TCR CDR3 used the HTBI primer set with the Qiagen OneStep RT-PCR kit. Blood samples also contained most of the expanded thyroid clonotypes (frequency above 0.001), which suggests that blood repertoires may reflect thyroid immune responses. A model built on a 13 V-J signature distinguished ophthalmopathy from stable hyperthyroidism, reaching about 89% sensitivity and 81% to 83% specificity in cross-validation and 80%/75% in testing. In validation, the model predicted progression to ophthalmopathy with 55% to 71% sensitivity and 72% to 85% specificity, a median of 6.5 months before onset. To identify distinguishing TCR V-J signatures, a discovery cohort of around 100 patients was used, comprising under 45 with Graves' ophthalmopathy and under 60 with stable Graves' hyperthyroidism. Prospective prediction of ophthalmopathy was tested in an independent validation cohort consisting of fewer than 20 hyperthyroidism patients and some 17 patients who later progressed to ophthalmopathy. The 100 or so discovery patients were randomly split 7:3 into training and test sets. In roughly six Graves' hyperthyroidism patients, the study also compared T-cell repertoires from thyroid tissue with T-cell repertoires from blood. Once sampling was done, hyperthyroidism patients were given methimazole at a starting dose of 30 mg daily, whereas ophthalmopathy patients were given high-dose intravenous methylprednisolone. The libraries were constructed in a second round of multiplex PCR and then size-selected and purified. Sequencing of the libraries was done on an Illumina HiSeq2000 using paired-end 100 bp reads. SOAPnuke was used to process the raw data, with reads discarded if the reads contained adapters or uncalled bases, had a mean Phred below 15, or lacked an exact constant-primer or identifier match. High-quality paired reads were merged with COPE v1.2.5, and unique nucleotide sequences were defined as clonotypes. MiTCR v1.1 was used to align clonotypes to the IMGT TRBV, TRBD and TRBJ reference segments. The analysis included only V-J combinations with a frequency above 0.0001, which together covered about 99% of the repertoires. The TCS score was defined as F50 (clonal expansion) divided by E x V (chaos), with BLOSUM62-based TCRdist calculated between CDR3 peptides within each V-J. Welch's t-statistics and random forest reduced several hundred V-J features to roughly 13, which were used in a naive Bayes classifier (R e1071). No statistical method was used to set the sample size in advance, and investigators knew the group allocation. TCR Vbeta CDR3 sequencing of approximately 140 peripheral blood samples (about 45 ophthalmopathy, 75 or so hyperthyroidism and approximately 17 progressor patients) is reported in the paper.

The chain uses TRBV2 and TRBJ1-1, with no reliable assignment of the D segment. This TCR came from a woman younger than 30 with Graves disease. Donor details come from another sample of the same person, matched by shared clones. Here the sequenced sample was peripheral blood mononuclear cells (PBMCs), taken at new diagnosis, from a patient treated with antithyroid drugs. The nucleotide sequence reads TGTGCCAGCACCCCATACACTGAAGCTTTCTTT. This gives the protein CASTPYTEAFF.